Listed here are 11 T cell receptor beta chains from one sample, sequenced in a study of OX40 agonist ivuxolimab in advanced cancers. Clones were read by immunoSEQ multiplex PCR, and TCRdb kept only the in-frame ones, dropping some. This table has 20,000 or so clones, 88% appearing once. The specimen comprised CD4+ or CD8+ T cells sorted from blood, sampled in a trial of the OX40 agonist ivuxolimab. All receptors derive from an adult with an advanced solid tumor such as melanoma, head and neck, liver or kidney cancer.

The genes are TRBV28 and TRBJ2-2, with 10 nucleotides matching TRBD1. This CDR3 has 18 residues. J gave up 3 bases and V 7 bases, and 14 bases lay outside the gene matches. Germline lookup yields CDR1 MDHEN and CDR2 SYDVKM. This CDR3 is CASTSLLGTGVDTGELFF. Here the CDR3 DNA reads TGTGCCAGCACAAGTTTGTTGGGGACAGGGGTGGACACCGGGGAGCTGTTTTTT.

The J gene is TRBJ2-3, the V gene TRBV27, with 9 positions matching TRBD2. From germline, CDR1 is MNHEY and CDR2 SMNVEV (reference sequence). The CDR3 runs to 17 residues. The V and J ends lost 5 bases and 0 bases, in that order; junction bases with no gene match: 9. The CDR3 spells CASSHFPTSGSTDTQYF. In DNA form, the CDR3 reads TGTGCCAGCAGTCATTTCCCGACTAGCGGCAGCACAGATACGCAGTATTTT.

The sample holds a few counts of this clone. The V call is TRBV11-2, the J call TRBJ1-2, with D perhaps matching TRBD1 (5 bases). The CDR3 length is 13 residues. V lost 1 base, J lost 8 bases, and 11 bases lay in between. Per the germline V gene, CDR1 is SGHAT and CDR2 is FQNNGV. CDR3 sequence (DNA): TGTGCCAGCAGCTTAGCGTTGCGGGGCGGCTACACCTTC. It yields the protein CASSLALRGGYTF. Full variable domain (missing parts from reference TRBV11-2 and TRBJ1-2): EAGVAQSPRYKIIEKRQSVAFWCNPISGHATLYWYQQILGQGPKLLIQFQNNGVVDDSQLPKDRFSAERLKGVDSTLKIQPAKLEDSAVYLCASSLALRGGYTFGSGTRLTVV.

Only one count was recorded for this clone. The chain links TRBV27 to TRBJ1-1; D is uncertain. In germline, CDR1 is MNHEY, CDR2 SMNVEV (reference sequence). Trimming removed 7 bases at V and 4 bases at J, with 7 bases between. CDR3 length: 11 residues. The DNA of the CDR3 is TGTGCCAGCACCCTCGGCACTGAAGCTTTCTTT. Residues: CASTLGTEAFF.

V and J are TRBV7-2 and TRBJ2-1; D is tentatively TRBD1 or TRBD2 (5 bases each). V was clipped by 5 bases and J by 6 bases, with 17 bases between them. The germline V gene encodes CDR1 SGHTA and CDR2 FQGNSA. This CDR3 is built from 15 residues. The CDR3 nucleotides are TGTGCCAGCAGCCGCCGGGACCAATACACCAATGAGCAGTTCTTC. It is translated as CASSRRDQYTNEQFF.

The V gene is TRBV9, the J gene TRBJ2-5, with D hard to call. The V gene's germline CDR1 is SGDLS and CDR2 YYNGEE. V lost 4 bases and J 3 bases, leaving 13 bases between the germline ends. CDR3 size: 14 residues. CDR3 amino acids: CASSPSLAEETQYF. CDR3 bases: TGTGCCAGCAGCCCCTCGCTGGCTGAAGAGACCCAGTACTTC.

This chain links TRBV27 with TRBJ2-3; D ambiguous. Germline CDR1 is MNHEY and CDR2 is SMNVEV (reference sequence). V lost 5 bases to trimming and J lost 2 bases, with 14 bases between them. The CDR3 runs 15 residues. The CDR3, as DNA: TGTGCCAGCAGTAGGTTAAGGAGCCTCACAGATACGCAGTATTTT. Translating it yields CASSRLRSLTDTQYF.

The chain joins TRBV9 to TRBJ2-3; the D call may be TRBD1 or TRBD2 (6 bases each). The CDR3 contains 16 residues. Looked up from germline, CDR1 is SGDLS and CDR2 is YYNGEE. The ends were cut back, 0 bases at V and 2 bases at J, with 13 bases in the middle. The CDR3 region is CASSVVPTGATDTQYF. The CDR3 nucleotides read TGTGCCAGCAGCGTAGTTCCAACGGGGGCCACAGATACGCAGTATTTT.

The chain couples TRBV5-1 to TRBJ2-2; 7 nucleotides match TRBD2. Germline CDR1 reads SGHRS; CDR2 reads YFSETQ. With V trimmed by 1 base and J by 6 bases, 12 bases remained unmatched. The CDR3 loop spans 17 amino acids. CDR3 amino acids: CASSLPGWRERSGELFF. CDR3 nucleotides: TGCGCCAGCAGCTTGCCAGGGTGGCGGGAGCGGTCCGGGGAGCTGTTTTTT.

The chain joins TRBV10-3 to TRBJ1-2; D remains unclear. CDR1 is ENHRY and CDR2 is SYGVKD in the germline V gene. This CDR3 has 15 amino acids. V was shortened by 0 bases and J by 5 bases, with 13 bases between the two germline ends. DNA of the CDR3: TGTGCCATCAGTGAGTCACAAGTCAGCGATTATGGCTACACCTTC. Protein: CAISESQVSDYGYTF.

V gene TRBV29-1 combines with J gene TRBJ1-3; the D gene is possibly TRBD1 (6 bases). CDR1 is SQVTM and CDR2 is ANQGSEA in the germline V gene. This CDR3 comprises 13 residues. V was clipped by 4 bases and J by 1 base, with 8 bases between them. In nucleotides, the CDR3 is TGCAGCGTTGCAGGGGTTTCTGGAAACACCATATATTTT. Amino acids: CSVAGVSGNTIYF.